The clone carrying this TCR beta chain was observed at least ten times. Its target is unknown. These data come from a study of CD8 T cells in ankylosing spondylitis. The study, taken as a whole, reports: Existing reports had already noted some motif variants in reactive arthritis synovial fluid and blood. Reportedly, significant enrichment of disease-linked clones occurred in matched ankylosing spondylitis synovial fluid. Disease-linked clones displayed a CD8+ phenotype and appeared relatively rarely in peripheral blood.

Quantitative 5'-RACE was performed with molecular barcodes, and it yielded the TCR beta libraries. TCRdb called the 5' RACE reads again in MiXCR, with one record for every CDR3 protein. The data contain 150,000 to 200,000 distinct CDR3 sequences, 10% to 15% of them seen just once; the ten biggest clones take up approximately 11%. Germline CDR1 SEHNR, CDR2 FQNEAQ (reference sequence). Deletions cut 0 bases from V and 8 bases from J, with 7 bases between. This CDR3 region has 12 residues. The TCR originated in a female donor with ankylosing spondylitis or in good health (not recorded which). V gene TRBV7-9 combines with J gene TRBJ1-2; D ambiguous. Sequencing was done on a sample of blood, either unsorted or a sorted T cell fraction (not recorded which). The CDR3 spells CASSLAQGGYTF. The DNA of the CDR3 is TGTGCCAGCAGCTTAGCACAAGGGGGCTACACCTTC.